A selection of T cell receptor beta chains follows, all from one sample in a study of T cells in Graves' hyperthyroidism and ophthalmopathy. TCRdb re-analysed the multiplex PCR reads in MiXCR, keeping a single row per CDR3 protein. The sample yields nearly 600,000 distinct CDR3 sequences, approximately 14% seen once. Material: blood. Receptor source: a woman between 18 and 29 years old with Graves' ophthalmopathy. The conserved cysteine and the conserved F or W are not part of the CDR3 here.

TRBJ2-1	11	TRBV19	ASRDRAVNEQF
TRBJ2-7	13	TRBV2	ASSEVGYSSYEQY
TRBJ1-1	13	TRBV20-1	SAKTTRGRNTEAF
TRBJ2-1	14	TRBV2	ASSENRDRVYNEQF
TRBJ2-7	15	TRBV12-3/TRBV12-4	ASSLGPGLAGGYEQY
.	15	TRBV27	ASSPGLAGRGADTQH
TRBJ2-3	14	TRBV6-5	ASSYSGTSGTDTQY
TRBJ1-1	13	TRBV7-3	ASSLQHIRGTEAF
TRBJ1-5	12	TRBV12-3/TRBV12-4	ASSLPTGGGPQH
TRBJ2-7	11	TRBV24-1	ATSDFRGNEQY
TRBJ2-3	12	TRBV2	ATEEAGATDTQY
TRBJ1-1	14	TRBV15	ATSRERGQGNTEAF
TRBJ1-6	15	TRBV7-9	ASSSGRQSSYNSPLH
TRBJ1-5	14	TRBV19	ASNREQGVPGQPQH
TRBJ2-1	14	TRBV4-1	ASNQGLASSYNEQF
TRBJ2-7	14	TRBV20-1	SARDPGGKRPYEQY
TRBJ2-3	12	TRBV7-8	ASSSSARTDTQY
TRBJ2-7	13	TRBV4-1	ASSQDWFGGVRQY
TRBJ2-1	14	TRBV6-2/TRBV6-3	ASRPLGRSSYNEQF
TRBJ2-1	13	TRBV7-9	ASSFLTGGYNEQF
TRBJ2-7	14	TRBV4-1	ASSQEGPGLAGEQY
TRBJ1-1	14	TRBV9	ASSVDGQGANTEAF
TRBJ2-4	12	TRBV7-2	ASSLMGAKNIQY
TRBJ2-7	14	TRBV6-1	ASRTQGAASSYEQY
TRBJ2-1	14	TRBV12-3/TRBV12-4	ASSFGTTNPGNEQF
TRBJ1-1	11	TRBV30	AWSVRGALAAF
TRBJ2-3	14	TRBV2	ASSEFRGAGTDTQY
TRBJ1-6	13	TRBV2	ASSDMGIGNSPLH
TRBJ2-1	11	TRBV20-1	SARDFSGGPQF
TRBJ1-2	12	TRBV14	ASSQEGQPHGYT
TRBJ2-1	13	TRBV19	ASSRGQASYNEQF
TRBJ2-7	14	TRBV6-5	ASSYSRRGAIYEQY
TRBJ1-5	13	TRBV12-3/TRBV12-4	ASSDRGGEGWAQH
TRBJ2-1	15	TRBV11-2	ASSLGGGTSGRNEQF
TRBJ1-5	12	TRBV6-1	ASSLTGRGKPQH
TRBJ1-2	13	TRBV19	ASKEGPTSSMGYT
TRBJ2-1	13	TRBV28	ASSAGSAGYNEQF
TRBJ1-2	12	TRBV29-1	SVDGAGLAYGYT
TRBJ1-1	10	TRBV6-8	ASRVHYPEAF
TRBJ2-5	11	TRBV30	AWSVAPRETQY
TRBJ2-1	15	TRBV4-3	ASSRIPGQVPYNEQF
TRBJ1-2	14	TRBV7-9	ASSHAISQGTYGYT
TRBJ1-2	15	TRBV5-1	ASSSYRGRTPIYGYT